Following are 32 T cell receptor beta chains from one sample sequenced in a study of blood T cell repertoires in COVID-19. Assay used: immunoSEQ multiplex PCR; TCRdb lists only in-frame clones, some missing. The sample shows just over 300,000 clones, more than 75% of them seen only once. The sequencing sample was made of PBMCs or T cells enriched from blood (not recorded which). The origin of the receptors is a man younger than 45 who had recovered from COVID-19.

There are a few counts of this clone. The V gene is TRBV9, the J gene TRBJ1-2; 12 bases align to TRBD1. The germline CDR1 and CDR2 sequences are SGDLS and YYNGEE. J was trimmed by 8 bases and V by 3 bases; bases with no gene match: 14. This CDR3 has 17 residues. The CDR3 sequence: CASSALSSGTGGAGYTF. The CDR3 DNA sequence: TGTGCCAGCAGCGCGCTATCCTCCGGGACAGGGGGCGCGGGCTACACCTTC.

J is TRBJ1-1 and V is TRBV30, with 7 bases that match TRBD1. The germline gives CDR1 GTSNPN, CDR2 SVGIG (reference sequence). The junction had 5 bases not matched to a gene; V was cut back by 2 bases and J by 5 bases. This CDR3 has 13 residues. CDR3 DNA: TGTGCCTGGAGTCGACAGGGTTCAACTGAAGCTTTCTTT. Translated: CAWSRQGSTEAFF. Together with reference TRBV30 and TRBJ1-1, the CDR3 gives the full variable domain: SQTIHQWPATLVQPVGSPLSLECTVEGTSNPNLYWYRQAAGRGLQLLFYSVGIGQISSEVPQNLSASRPQDRQFILSSKKLLLSDSGFYLCAWSRQGSTEAFFGQGTRLTVV.

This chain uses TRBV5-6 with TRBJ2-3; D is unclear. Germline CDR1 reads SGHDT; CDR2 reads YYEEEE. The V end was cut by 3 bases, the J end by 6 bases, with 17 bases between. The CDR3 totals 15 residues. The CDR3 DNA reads TGTGCCAGCAGCTATCTGATGGCCCTTCGTGATACGCAGTATTTT. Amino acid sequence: CASSYLMALRDTQYF.

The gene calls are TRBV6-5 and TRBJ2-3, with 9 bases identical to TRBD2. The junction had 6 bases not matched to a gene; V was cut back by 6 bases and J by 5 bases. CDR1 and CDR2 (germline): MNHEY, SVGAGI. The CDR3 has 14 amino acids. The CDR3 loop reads CASRYAGGVDTQYF. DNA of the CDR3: TGTGCCAGCAGATATGCGGGGGGGGTAGATACGCAGTATTTT.

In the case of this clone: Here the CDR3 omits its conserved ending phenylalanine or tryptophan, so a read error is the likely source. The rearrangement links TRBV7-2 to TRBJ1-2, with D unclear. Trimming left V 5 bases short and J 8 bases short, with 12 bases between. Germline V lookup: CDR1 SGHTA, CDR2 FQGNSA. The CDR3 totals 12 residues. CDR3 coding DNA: TGTGCCAGCAGCGGCTCGCCGGGGGGCTACACCCTC. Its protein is CASSGSPGGYTL.

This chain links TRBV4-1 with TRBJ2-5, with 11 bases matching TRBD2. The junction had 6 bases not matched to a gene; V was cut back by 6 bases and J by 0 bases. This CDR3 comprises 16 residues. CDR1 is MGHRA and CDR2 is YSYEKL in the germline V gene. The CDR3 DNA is TGCGCCAGCAGTCAAACTAGCGGGGGTAACCAAGAGACCCAGTACTTC. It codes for CASSQTSGGNQETQYF.

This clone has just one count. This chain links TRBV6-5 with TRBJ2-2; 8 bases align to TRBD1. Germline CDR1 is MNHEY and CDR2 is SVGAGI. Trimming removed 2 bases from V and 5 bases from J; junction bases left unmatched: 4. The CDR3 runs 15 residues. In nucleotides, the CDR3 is TGTGCCAGCAGTTACCGGACAGGGAGGACCGGGGAGCTGTTTTTT. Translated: CASSYRTGRTGELFF.

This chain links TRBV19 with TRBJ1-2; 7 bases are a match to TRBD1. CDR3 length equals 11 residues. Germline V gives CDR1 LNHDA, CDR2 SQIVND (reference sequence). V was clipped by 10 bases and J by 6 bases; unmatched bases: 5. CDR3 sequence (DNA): TGTGCCACTGCCCAGGGGGATGGCTACACCTTC. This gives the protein CATAQGDGYTF. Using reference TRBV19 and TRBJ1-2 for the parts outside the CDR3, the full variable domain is DGGITQSPKYLFRKEGQNVTLSCEQNLNHDAMYWYRQDPGQGLRLIYYSQIVNDFQKGDIAEGYSVSREKKESFPLTVTSAQKNPTAFYLCATAQGDGYTFGSGTRLTVV.

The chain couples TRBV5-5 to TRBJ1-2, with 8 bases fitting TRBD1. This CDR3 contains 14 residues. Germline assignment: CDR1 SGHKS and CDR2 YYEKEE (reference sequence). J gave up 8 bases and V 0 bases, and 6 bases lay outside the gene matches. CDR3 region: CASSLEDRAQGYTF. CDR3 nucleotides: TGTGCCAGCAGCTTGGAGGACAGGGCACAGGGCTACACCTTC.

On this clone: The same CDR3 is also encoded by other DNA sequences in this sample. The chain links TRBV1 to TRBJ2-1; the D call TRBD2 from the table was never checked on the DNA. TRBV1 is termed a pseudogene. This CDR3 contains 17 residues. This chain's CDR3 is CTSSPGLAGELYNEQFF. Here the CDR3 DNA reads TGCACCAGCAGCCCCGGACTAGCGGGAGAGTTATACAATGAGCAGTTCTTC.

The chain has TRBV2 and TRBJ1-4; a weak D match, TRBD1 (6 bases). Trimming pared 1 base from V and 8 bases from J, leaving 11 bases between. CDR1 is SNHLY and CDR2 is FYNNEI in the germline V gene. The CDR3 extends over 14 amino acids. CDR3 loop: CASSEGDNGEKLFF. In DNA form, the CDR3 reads TGTGCCAGCAGTGAAGGGGACAACGGGGAAAAACTGTTTTTT.

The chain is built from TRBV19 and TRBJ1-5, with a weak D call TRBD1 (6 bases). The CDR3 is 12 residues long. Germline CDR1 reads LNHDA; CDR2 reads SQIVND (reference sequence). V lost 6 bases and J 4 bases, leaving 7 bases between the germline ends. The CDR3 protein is CASRTGNQPQHF. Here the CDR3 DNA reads TGTGCCAGTAGGACAGGAAATCAGCCCCAGCATTTT.

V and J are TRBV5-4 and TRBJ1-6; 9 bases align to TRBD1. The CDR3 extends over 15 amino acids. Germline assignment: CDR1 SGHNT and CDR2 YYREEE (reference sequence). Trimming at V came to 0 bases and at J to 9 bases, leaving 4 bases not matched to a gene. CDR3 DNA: TGTGCCAGCAGCTTGGAAACAGGGGGCGTTTCACCCCTCCACTTT. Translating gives CASSLETGGVSPLHF.

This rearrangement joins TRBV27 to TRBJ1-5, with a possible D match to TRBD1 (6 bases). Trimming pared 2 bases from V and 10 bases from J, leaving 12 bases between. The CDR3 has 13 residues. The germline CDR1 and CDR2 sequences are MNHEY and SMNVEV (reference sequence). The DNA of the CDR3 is TGTGCCAGCAGTTTAGGGGGGGCGGGACCCCAGCATTTT. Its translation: CASSLGGAGPQHF.

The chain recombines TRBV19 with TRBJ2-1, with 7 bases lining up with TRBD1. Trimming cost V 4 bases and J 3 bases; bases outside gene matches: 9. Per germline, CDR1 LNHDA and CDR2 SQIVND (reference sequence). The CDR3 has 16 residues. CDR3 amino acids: CASSTYRDRGYNEQFF. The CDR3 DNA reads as TGTGCCAGTAGTACATACCGGGACAGAGGCTACAATGAGCAGTTCTTC.

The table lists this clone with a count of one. The CDR3 region has the DNA TGTGCCAGCAGTTCGATATGGACACTGATCGATAGCAATCAGCCCCAGCATTTT. Translating it yields CASSSIWTLIDSNQPQHF. The V call is TRBV28, the J call TRBJ1-5, with D possibly TRBD1 on 5 matching bases. Germline lookup yields CDR1 MDHEN and CDR2 SYDVKM. With 4 bases removed from V and 0 bases from J, the gap between germline ends came to 19 bases. The CDR3 runs 18 residues.

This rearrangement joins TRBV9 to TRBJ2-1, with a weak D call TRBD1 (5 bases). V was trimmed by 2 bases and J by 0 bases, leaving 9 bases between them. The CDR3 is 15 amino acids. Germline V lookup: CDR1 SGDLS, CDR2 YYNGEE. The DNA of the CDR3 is TGTGCCAGCAGCGTTGACAGTGGCTCCTACAATGAGCAGTTCTTC. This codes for CASSVDSGSYNEQFF.

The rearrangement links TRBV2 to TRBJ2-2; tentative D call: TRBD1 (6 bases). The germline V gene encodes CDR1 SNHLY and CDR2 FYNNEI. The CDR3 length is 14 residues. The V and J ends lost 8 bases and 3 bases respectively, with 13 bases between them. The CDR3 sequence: CASGSRGHTGELFF. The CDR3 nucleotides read TGTGCCAGCGGGAGCAGGGGACACACCGGGGAGCTGTTTTTT.

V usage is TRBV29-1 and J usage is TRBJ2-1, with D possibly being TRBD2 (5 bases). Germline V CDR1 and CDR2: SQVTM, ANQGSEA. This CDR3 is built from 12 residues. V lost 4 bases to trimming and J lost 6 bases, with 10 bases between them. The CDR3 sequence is CSVVGGSNEQFF. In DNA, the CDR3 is TGCAGCGTTGTGGGTGGGAGCAATGAGCAGTTCTTC.

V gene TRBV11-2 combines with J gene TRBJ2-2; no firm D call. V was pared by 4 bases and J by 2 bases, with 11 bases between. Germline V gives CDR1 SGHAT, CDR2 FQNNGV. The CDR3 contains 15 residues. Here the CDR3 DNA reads TGTGCCAGCAGCTCTAGAGCTTTAAACACCGGGGAGCTGTTTTTT. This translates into CASSSRALNTGELFF.

CDR3 nucleotides: TGTGCCAGCAGCTTGGGGGACAGGGGCCATCAGCCCCAGCATTTT. It codes for CASSLGDRGHQPQHF. The V call is TRBV5-6, the J call TRBJ1-5, with 10 bases identical to TRBD1. This CDR3 is built from 15 residues. The germline V gene encodes CDR1 SGHDT and CDR2 YYEEEE. Germline trimming cut 0 bases from V and 5 bases from J; bases unmatched to any gene: 2.

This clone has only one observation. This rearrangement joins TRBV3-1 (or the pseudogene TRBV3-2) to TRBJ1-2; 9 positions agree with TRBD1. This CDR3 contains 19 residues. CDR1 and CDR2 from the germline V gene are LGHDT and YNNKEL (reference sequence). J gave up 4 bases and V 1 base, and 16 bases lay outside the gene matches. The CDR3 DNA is TGTGCCAGCAGCCAAGGGGCGAACTACAGGGGGCCAGAAGGCTATGGCTACACCTTC. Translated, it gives CASSQGANYRGPEGYGYTF.

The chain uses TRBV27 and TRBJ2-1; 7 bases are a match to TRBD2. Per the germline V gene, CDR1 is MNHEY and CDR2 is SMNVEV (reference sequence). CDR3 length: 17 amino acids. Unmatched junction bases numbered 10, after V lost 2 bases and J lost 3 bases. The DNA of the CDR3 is TGTGCCAGCAGTTTACGAGATCGGGAGGACCACTACAATGAGCAGTTCTTC. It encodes CASSLRDREDHYNEQFF.

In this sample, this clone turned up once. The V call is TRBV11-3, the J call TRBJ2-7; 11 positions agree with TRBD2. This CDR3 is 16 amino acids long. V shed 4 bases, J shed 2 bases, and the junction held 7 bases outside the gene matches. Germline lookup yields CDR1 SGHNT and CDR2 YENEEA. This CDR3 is CASSYSGTSGAYEQYF. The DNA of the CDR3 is TGTGCCAGCAGCTATTCCGGGACTAGCGGAGCCTACGAGCAGTACTTC.

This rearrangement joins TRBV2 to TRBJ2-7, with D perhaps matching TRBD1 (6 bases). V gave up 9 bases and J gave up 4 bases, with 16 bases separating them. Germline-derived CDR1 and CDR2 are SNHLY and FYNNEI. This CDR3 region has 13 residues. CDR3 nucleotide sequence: TGTGCCAGTTTTAGGACAGCTCTATACGAGCAGTACTTC. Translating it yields CASFRTALYEQYF.

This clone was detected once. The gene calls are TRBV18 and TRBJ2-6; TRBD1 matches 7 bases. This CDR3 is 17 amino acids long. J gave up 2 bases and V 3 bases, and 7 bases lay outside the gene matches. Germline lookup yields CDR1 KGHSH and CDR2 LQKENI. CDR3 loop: CASSPDRVAAGANVLTF. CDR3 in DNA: TGTGCCAGCTCACCCGACAGGGTAGCCGCTGGGGCCAACGTCCTGACTTTC.

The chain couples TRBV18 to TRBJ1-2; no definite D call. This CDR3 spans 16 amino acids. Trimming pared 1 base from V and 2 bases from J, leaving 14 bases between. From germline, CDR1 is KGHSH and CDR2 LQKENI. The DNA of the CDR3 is TGTGCCAGCTCACCACTCGTTTCGGGGAAAAACTATGGCTACACCTTC. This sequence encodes CASSPLVSGKNYGYTF.

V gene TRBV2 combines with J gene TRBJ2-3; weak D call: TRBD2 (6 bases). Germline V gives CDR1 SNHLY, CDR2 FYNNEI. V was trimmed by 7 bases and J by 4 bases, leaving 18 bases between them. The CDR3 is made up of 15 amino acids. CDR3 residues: CASMEEGVPPDTQYF. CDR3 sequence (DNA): TGTGCCAGCATGGAGGAGGGAGTACCCCCAGATACGCAGTATTTT.

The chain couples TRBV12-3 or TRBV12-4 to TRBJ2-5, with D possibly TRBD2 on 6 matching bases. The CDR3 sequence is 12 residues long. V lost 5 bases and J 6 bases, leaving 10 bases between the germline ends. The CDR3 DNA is TGTGCCAGCAGTGGGGGGAGGAAGACCCAGTACTTC. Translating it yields CASSGGRKTQYF.

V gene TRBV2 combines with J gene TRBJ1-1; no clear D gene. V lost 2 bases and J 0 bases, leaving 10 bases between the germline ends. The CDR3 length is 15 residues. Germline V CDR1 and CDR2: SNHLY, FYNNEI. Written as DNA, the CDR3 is TGTGCCAGCAGTGAACAGCAGGAAATGAACACTGAAGCTTTCTTT. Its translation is CASSEQQEMNTEAFF.

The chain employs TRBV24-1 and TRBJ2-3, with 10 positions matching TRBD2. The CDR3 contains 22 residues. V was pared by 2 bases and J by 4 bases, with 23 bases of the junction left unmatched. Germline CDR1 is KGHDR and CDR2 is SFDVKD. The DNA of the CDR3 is TGTGCCACCAGTGATTCACTCCTGGGGCTAGCGGGGGACCCGTCTTTTGCAGATACGCAGTATTTT. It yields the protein CATSDSLLGLAGDPSFADTQYF.

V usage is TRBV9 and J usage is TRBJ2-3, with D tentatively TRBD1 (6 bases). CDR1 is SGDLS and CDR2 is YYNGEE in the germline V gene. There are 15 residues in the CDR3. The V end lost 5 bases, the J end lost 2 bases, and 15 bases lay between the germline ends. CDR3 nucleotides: TGTGCCAGCAGGGAAGGGGGACACCTCACAGATACGCAGTATTTT. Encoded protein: CASREGGHLTDTQYF.